This TCR beta chain was found in a study of shared clonotypes between healthy human individuals. Only in-frame clones appear in the TCRdb table, and some are missing; sequencing was by immunoSEQ multiplex PCR. The table lists over 2 million clones, 85% to 95% of them singletons. The CDR3 length is 15 residues. Trimming took off 5 bases at V and 0 bases at J, with 10 bases between the two ends. Looked up from germline, CDR1 is MNHNY and CDR2 is SVGAGI (reference sequence). Regarding this clone: Its antigen is currently unknown.

Terminally differentiated effector memory CD45RA+ cells were excluded from the naive CD8 cells, which were CD45RO-negative and positively selected for CCR7. Findings of the study overall: Across a few donors, naive CD4 shared roughly 5%, naive CD8 more than 3%, memory CD4 roughly 2.2%, memory CD8 under 0.5%. In this cohort, only blood was sampled, and tissue repertoires likely differ.

This chain links TRBV6-6 with TRBJ2-2; D uncertain. Sequenced input: naive CD8+ T cells sorted from blood. This TCR derives from a man aged 18 to 30 in good health. The CDR3 here is CASSPGLANTGELFF. The CDR3 DNA reads as TGTGCCAGCAGTCCTGGATTAGCGAACACCGGGGAGCTGTTTTTT.